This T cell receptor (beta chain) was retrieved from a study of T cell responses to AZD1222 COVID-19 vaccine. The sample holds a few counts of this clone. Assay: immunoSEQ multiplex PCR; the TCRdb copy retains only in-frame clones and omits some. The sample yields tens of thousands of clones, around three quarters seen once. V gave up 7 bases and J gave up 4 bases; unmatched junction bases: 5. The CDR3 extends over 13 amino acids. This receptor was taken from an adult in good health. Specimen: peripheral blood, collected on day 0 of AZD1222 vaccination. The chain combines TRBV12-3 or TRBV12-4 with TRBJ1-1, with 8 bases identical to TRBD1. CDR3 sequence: CASTLTGATEAFF. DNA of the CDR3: TGTGCCAGCACCCTGACAGGGGCCACTGAAGCTTTCTTT.